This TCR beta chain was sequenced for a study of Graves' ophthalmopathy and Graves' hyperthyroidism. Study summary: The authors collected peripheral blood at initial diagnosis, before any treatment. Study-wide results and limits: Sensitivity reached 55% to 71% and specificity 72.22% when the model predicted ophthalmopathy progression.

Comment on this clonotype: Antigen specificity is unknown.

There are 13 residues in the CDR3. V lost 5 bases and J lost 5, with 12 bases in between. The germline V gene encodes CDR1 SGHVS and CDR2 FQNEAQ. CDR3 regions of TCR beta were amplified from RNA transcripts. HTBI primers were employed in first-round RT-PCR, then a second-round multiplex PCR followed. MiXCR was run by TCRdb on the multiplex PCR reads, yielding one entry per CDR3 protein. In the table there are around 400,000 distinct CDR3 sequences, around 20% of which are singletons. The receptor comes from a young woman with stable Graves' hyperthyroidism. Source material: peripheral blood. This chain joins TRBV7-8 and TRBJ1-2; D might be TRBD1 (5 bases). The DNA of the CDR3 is TGTGCCAGCAGCCCTTGGGGGGAATATGGCTACACCTTC. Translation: CASSPWGEYGYTF.